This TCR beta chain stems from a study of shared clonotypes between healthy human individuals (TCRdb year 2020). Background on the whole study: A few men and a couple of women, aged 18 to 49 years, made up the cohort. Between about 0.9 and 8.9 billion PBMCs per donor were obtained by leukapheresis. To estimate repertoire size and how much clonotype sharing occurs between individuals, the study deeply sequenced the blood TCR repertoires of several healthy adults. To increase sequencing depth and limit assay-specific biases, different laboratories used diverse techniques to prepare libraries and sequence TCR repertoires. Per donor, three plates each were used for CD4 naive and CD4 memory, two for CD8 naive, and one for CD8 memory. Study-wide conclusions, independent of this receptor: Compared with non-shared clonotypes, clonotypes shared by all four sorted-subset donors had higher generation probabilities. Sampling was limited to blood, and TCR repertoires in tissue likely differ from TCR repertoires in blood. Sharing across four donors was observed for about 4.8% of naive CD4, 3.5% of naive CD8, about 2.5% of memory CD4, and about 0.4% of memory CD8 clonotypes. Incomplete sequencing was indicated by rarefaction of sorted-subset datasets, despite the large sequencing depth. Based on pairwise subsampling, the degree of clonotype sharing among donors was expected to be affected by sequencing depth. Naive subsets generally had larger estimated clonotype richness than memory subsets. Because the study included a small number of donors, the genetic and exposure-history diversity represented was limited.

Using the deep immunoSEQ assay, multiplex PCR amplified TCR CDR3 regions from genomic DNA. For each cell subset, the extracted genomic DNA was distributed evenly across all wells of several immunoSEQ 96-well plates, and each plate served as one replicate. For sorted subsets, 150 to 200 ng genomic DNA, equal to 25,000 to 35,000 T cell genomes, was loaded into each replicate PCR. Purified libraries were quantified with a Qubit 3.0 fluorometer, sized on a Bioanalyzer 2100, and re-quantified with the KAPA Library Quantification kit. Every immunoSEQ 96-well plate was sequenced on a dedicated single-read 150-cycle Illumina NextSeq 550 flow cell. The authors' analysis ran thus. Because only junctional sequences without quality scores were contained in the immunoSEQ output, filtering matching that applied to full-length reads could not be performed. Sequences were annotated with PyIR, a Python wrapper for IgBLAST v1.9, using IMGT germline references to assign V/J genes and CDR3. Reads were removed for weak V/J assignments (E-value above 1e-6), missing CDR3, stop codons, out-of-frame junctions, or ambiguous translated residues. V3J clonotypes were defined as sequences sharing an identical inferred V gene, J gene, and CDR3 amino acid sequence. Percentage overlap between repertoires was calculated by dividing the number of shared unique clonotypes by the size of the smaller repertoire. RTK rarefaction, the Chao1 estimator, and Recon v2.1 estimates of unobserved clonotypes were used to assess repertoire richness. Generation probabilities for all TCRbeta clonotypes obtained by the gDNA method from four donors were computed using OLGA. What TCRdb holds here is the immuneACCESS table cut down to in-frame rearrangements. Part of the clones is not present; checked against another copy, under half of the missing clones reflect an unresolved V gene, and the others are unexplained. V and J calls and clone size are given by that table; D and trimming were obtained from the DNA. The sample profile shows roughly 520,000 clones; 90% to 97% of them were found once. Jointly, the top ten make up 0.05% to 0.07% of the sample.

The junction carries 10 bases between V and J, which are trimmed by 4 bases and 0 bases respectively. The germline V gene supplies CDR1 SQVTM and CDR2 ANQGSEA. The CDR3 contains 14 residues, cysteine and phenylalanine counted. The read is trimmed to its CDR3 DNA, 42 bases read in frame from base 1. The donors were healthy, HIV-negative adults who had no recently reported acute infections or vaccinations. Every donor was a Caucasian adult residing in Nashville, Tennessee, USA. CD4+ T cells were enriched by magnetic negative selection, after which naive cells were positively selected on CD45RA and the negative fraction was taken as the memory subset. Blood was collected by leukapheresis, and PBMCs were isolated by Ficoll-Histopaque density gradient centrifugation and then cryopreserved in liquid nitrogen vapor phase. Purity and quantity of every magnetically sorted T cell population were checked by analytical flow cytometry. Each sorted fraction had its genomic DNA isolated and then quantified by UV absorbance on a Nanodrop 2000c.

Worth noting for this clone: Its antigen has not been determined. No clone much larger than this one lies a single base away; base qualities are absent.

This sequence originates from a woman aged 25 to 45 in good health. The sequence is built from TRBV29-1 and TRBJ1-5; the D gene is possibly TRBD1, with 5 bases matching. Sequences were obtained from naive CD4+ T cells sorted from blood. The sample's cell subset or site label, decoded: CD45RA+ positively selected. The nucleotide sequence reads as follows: TGCAGCGTTGCGCAGGGAAGTAGCAATCAGCCCCAGCATTTT. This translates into CSVAQGSSNQPQHF.